Presented here are 32 T cell receptor beta chains from one specimen sequenced in a study of cytomegalovirus exposure and HLA in healthy donors. Generated by immunoSEQ multiplex PCR, the TCRdb table keeps only in-frame clones and is missing some. The sample has over 250,000 clones; 86% are singletons. Sample: PBMCs. Every receptor here comes from a woman aged 18-35 years in good health and CMV-seronegative.

There are a few counts of this clone. This sequence joins TRBV19 and TRBJ2-5; D is unresolved. This CDR3 has 12 residues. Trimming stripped 5 bases from V and 0 bases from J, with 4 bases between. CDR1 is LNHDA, CDR2 SQIVND, per germline (reference sequence). This CDR3 is CASSPDQETQYF. The CDR3 coding sequence is TGTGCCAGTAGTCCTGACCAAGAGACCCAGTACTTC.

J is TRBJ2-7 and V is TRBV7-2, with 7 bases aligning to TRBD1. V shed 5 bases, J shed 0 bases, and the junction held 1 base outside the gene matches. This CDR3 region has 13 residues. The germline V gene encodes CDR1 SGHTA and CDR2 FQGNSA. The CDR3 sequence is CASSRDSSYEQYF. CDR3 nucleotide sequence: TGTGCCAGCAGCCGGGACAGCTCCTACGAGCAGTACTTC.

This chain uses TRBV19 with TRBJ1-1; TRBD1 matches at 8 bases. Per germline, CDR1 LNHDA and CDR2 SQIVND (reference sequence). The junction had 14 bases not matched to a gene; V was cut back by 10 bases and J by 4 bases. This CDR3 spans 15 amino acids. The CDR3 reads CATQAKTGAFTEAFF. The CDR3, as DNA: TGTGCCACCCAAGCCAAGACAGGGGCTTTCACTGAAGCTTTCTTT.

V gene TRBV21-1 combines with J gene TRBJ1-5; the listed D gene, TRBD1, was not tested against the DNA. TRBV21-1 is termed a pseudogene. This CDR3 contains 15 residues. The CDR3 DNA follows: TGTGCCAGCAGCAAAGTCACAGGGAGCGCGCAGCCCCAGCATTTT. Protein sequence: CASSKVTGSAQPQHF.

The rearrangement joins TRBV30 to TRBJ2-7, with TRBD2 matching over 9 bases. Germline V gives CDR1 GTSNPN, CDR2 SVGIG (reference sequence). The CDR3 is 15 residues long. V trimming: 2 bases; J trimming: 4 bases; junction bases outside the gene matches: 9. DNA of the CDR3: TGTGCCTGGAGTTCAGGCGGGGGGGGGCCATACGAGCAGTACTTC. It encodes CAWSSGGGGPYEQYF.

The chain couples TRBV10-2 to TRBJ1-1; no definite D call. Between the trimmed V and J ends, which lost 8 bases and 5 bases, there was a span of 21 bases. Germline V CDR1 and CDR2: WSHSY, SAAADI. CDR3 length: 15 amino acids. The CDR3, as DNA: TGCGCCAGCGGAACTACACTAGGGTCGGGAACTGAAGCTTTCTTT. It encodes CASGTTLGSGTEAFF.

In the case of this clone: One end of the junction is discordant with germline, which a read error may explain. The rearrangement uses TRBV29-1 and TRBJ2-1, with 8 bases that match TRBD1. CDR3 length: 15 amino acids. Germline-derived CDR1 and CDR2 are SQVTM and ANQGSEA. Here the CDR3 DNA reads TGCAGCGTAGAAGGGGACAGGCTGTCCTACAATGAGCAGTTCTTC. As protein: CSVEGDRLSYNEQFF.

The chain uses TRBV5-4 and TRBJ2-7; 7 bases match TRBD2. The V gene end was trimmed by 5 bases and the J gene end by 4 bases; junction bases not matched to a gene: 9. This CDR3 is 14 amino acids long. Germline V CDR1 and CDR2: SGHNT, YYREEE (reference sequence). The chain's CDR3 is CASSSSGSVYEQYF. The CDR3 DNA reads as TGTGCCAGCAGTTCTAGCGGATCAGTTTACGAGCAGTACTTC.

This sequence joins TRBV6-6 and TRBJ1-2, with a possible D match to TRBD1 (6 bases). Germline CDR1 and CDR2: MNHNY and SVGAGI (reference sequence). V lost 6 bases to trimming and J lost 4 bases, with 18 bases between them. The CDR3 covers 15 residues. CDR3 nucleotides: TGTGCCAGCAGCATCCCCTTCGGACAGACCTATGGCTACACCTTC. Protein sequence: CASSIPFGQTYGYTF.

The chain couples TRBV11-3 to TRBJ2-7; TRBD1 is a possible D gene (5 bases). Germline V lookup: CDR1 SGHNT, CDR2 YENEEA. Between the trimmed V and J ends, which lost 3 bases and 6 bases, there was a span of 15 bases. CDR3 length equals 14 residues. The CDR3 region is CASSLDQGNSEQYF. As DNA, the CDR3 is TGTGCCAGCAGCTTGGACCAGGGAAACTCCGAGCAGTACTTC.

DNA for the CDR3: TGCGCCAGTAGACAGGGTTTCGAGCAGTACTTC. This sequence encodes CASRQGFEQYF. The chain uses TRBV10-2 and TRBJ2-7, with TRBD1 identical over 7 bases. Germline lookup yields CDR1 WSHSY and CDR2 SAAADI. The CDR3 extends over 11 amino acids. The junction had 5 bases not matched to a gene; V was cut back by 9 bases and J by 6 bases.

Here the CDR3 reads CASSLLSNEKLFF. CDR3 sequence (DNA): TGTGCCAGCAGCTTACTGTCTAATGAAAAACTGTTTTTT. The chain is built from TRBV5-4 and TRBJ1-4, with D unclear. The CDR3 totals 13 residues. Trimming left V 2 bases short and J 3 bases short, with 5 bases between. Germline loops: CDR1 SGHNT, CDR2 YYREEE (reference sequence).

This rearrangement joins TRBV11-2 to TRBJ2-7, with D tentatively TRBD1 (6 bases). CDR3 length: 14 amino acids. Trimming shortened V by 4 bases and J by 1 base, and 11 bases separated the two germline ends. CDR1 is SGHAT and CDR2 is FQNNGV in the germline V gene. As DNA, the CDR3 is TGTGCCAGCAGCTCCAACAGGGAGTCCTACGAGCAGTACTTC. It is translated as CASSSNRESYEQYF.

The CDR3 region is CAWSDSRGSYNSPLHF. CDR3 sequence (DNA): TGTGCCTGGAGCGACTCAAGGGGGTCCTATAATTCACCCCTCCACTTT. The chain is built from TRBV30 and TRBJ1-6; perhaps TRBD1 as D (6 bases). Trimming took 3 bases from V and 1 from J, leaving 13 bases between them. The CDR3 runs 16 residues. Germline V lookup: CDR1 GTSNPN, CDR2 SVGIG (reference sequence). Full variable domain (rest looked up from reference TRBV30 and TRBJ1-6): SQTIHQWPATLVQPVGSPLSLECTVEGTSNPNLYWYRQAAGRGLQLLFYSVGIGQISSEVPQNLSASRPQDRQFILSSKKLLLSDSGFYLCAWSDSRGSYNSPLHFGNGTRLTVT.

This clone turned up a few times. The CDR3 sequence is CASGDIGQGFETQYF. DNA of the CDR3: TGTGCCAGCGGCGATATTGGACAGGGGTTTGAGACCCAGTACTTC. The genes are TRBV6-1 and TRBJ2-5; 9 nucleotides line up with TRBD1. Trimming took 8 bases from V and 5 from J; bases not matched to a gene: 12. CDR1 and CDR2 (germline): MNHNS, SASEGT. The length of the CDR3 is 15 residues.

The CDR3 sequence is CASSTPRSAGSGPDTQYF. CDR3 in DNA: TGTGCCAGCAGCACCCCCAGGTCGGCGGGAAGTGGACCAGATACGCAGTATTTT. The chain joins TRBV7-9 to TRBJ2-3, with D tentatively TRBD2 (6 bases). Germline V gives CDR1 SEHNR, CDR2 FQNEAQ (reference sequence). V was pared by 5 bases and J by 4 bases, with 25 bases between. CDR3 length: 18 amino acids.

CDR3 region: CATTYGDSLPYTF. The CDR3 nucleotides read TGTGCCACCACATACGGGGACAGCCTGCCCTACACCTTC. The chain couples TRBV15 to TRBJ1-2; 7 bases line up with TRBD1. CDR3 length equals 13 residues. Per germline, CDR1 LNHNV and CDR2 YYDKDF (reference sequence). V trimming: 7 bases; J trimming: 10 bases; junction bases outside the gene matches: 12.

This sequence joins TRBV10-3 and TRBJ2-5; 8 nucleotides match TRBD2. There are 12 residues in the CDR3. Germline V gene data show CDR1 as ENHRY and CDR2 as SYGVKD. Losses at the gene ends were 4 bases for V and 5 bases for J; bases not matched to a gene: 0. CDR3 DNA: TGTGCCATCAGTGGCGGGGGGGAGACCCAGTACTTC. It is translated as CAISGGGETQYF.

This clone was recorded once. The chain links TRBV6-1 to TRBJ2-7; 9 nucleotides line up with TRBD2. The trim removed 4 bases at V and 2 bases at J, leaving 6 bases unmatched. The CDR3 contains 15 residues. CDR1 MNHNS and CDR2 SASEGT come from the germline V gene. As DNA, the CDR3 is TGTGCCAGCAGTGCCGGGGGACTAGCTCCCTACGAGCAGTACTTC. The encoded protein is CASSAGGLAPYEQYF.

In this sample, this clone turned up once. The chain is built from TRBV11-2 and TRBJ2-7, with 7 bases fitting TRBD2. The CDR3 has 15 amino acids. With 1 base clipped from V and 1 base from J, the junction kept 4 bases outside the gene matches. The germline V gene has CDR1 SGHAT and CDR2 FQNNGV. The CDR3 DNA follows: TGTGCCAGCAGCTTAGCTGCTAGCGGATCCTACGAGCAGTACTTC. Residues: CASSLAASGSYEQYF.

The chain's CDR3 is CASSEQRGSYNEQFF. CDR3 sequence (DNA): TGTGCCAGCAGCGAACAGCGGGGGTCCTACAATGAGCAGTTCTTC. The V and J genes are TRBV7-2 and TRBJ2-1; TRBD2 matches at 8 bases. Germline CDR1 reads SGHTA; CDR2 reads FQGNSA. The CDR3 runs 15 residues. Unmatched junction bases numbered 4, after V lost 5 bases and J lost 1 base.

The V gene is TRBV19, the J gene TRBJ2-3, with a weak D call TRBD1 (6 bases). Germline CDR1 reads LNHDA; CDR2 reads SQIVND (reference sequence). V was pared by 6 bases and J by 5 bases, with 18 bases between. This CDR3 is 15 amino acids long. CDR3 protein: CASSPSQGLVDTQYF. The CDR3 region has the DNA TGTGCCAGTAGCCCATCTCAGGGGTTGGTAGATACGCAGTATTTT.

This chain connects TRBV7-5 to TRBJ2-7; the table's D call of TRBD1 was not tested on the DNA. TRBV7-5 is an annotated pseudogene. The CDR3 covers 15 residues. This chain's CDR3 is CVRSLRQGSSYEQYF. The CDR3, as DNA: TGTGTCAGAAGCTTACGTCAGGGGAGCTCCTACGAGCAGTACTTC.

The rearrangement joins TRBV25-1 to TRBJ1-2, with D perhaps TRBD1 (5 bases). The CDR3 consists of 11 residues. Germline assignment: CDR1 MGHDK and CDR2 SYGVNS. The germline V and J ends were trimmed by 7 bases and 8 bases, with 11 bases remaining between them. The CDR3, as DNA: TGTGCCAGCATGGAAGGGGTGGGCTACACCTTC. Residues: CASMEGVGYTF.

The chain carries TRBV28 and TRBJ1-4; 9 nucleotides match TRBD1. Trimming at V came to 5 bases and at J to 11 bases, leaving 15 bases not matched to a gene. In germline, CDR1 is MDHEN, CDR2 SYDVKM. The CDR3 length is 16 residues. The CDR3 region is CASSTGTGILNGKLFF. CDR3 sequence (DNA): TGTGCCAGCAGTACCGGGACAGGGATATTGAATGGGAAACTGTTTTTT.

The rearrangement links TRBV7-2 to TRBJ2-7, with unresolved D. The CDR3 has 13 amino acids. Germline CDR1 reads SGHTA; CDR2 reads FQGNSA. The V and J ends lost 4 bases and 4 bases respectively, with 11 bases between them. Here the CDR3 reads CASSSIDQYEQYF. CDR3 bases: TGTGCCAGCAGCTCAATCGATCAGTACGAGCAGTACTTC.

The chain recombines TRBV15 with TRBJ2-6, with 8 bases that match TRBD1. The CDR3 is 14 amino acids. Trimming at V came to 0 bases and at J to 9 bases, leaving 1 base not matched to a gene. Germline V gene lookup returns CDR1 LNHNV and CDR2 YYDKDF (reference sequence). CDR3 nucleotide sequence: TGTGCCACCAGCAGAGACGGGACAGGCAACGTCCTGACTTTC. Translated, it gives CATSRDGTGNVLTF.

The chain uses TRBV7-9 and TRBJ2-7; D is undetermined. With 5 bases removed from V and 0 bases from J, the gap between germline ends came to 14 bases. Germline V gene data show CDR1 as SEHNR and CDR2 as FQNEAQ (reference sequence). This CDR3 region has 15 residues. The CDR3 loop reads CASSTAGGLSYEQYF. CDR3 DNA sequence: TGTGCCAGCAGCACCGCCGGCGGTCTCTCCTACGAGCAGTACTTC.

V gene TRBV28 combines with J gene TRBJ2-3; D is unresolved. This CDR3 has 10 residues. The V and J ends lost 11 bases and 14 bases respectively, with 17 bases between them. The germline V gene encodes CDR1 MDHEN and CDR2 SYDVKM. CDR3 bases: TGTGCCTGTGGGCTTCGAAGGTCGTATTTT. It yields the protein CACGLRRSYF.

This chain joins TRBV6-1 and TRBJ1-5; TRBD1 matches 10 bases. This CDR3 is built from 15 residues. Trimming at V came to 6 bases and at J to 7 bases, leaving 9 bases not matched to a gene. The germline gives CDR1 MNHNS, CDR2 SASEGT. The chain's CDR3 is CASSADRGFGQPQHF. Written as DNA, the CDR3 is TGTGCCAGCAGCGCGGACAGGGGGTTTGGGCAGCCCCAGCATTTT.

The J gene is TRBJ1-2, the V gene TRBV7-9; 9 nucleotides match TRBD1. The V and J ends lost 0 bases and 1 base, in that order; junction bases with no gene match: 3. Germline CDR1 is SEHNR and CDR2 is FQNEAQ (reference sequence). This CDR3 region has 16 residues. The CDR3 loop reads CASSLAGTGNNYGYTF. The CDR3 DNA is TGTGCCAGCAGCTTAGCCGGGACAGGGAATAACTATGGCTACACCTTC.

The chain links TRBV11-3 to TRBJ2-1, with TRBD2 matching 11 bases. The germline gives CDR1 SGHNT, CDR2 YENEEA. V lost 4 bases and J lost 2; bases outside the gene matches: 4. This CDR3 has 16 residues. CDR3 in DNA: TGTGCCAGCAGCTCCGCTAGCGGGAGGACCTACAATGAGCAGTTCTTC. Translation: CASSSASGRTYNEQFF.